This TCR beta chain was identified in a study of CD8 T cells in Susac syndrome. Sequencing targeted TCR beta in T cells from blood (CD8+ and CD4+). Trimming removed 7 bases at V and 5 bases at J, with 17 bases between. Germline V gene lookup returns CDR1 LNHDA and CDR2 SQIVND (reference sequence). The CDR3 is 14 residues long. Reverse transcription of roughly 0.5 to 1 ug RNA used random hexamers. The immunoSEQ assay covered 54 Vbeta and 13 Jbeta segments for CDR3. Via MiXCR, TCRdb re-called the immunoSEQ multiplex PCR reads, giving one row per CDR3 protein. Among roughly 160,000 distinct CDR3 sequences, approximately 95% were seen once, and the ten largest hold about 0.12%.

The sequence was collected from a human donor with Susac syndrome. V and J are TRBV19 and TRBJ2-5; D may be TRBD2 (5 bases). Sequencing was performed on CD4+ T cells from PBMCs. The CDR3 spells CASKEAVSRETQYF. DNA for the CDR3: TGTGCCAGTAAGGAGGCGGTCTCACGGGAGACCCAGTACTTC.